One sample yielded the 21 T cell receptor beta chains listed below, sequenced in a study of metastatic and nonmetastatic thyroid tumors (dated by TCRdb to 2020 to 2022). No patient had received any treatment before thyroid surgery. Libraries were constructed by PCR. The sequencer was an Illumina HiSeq 4000. The public reads were reanalyzed by TCRdb: fastp trimming at Q25, MiXCR alignment, in-frame beta chains only. This sample comprises fewer than 15,000 clones, around 21% of them detected only once. The top ten clones comprise 14% of the sample. Sequences were obtained from adjacent normal tissue. Source of these receptors: a female donor with papillary thyroid cancer or a benign thyroid nodule (not recorded which). Some clones in this sample may be carry-over from other donors' samples.

This clone was counted at least ten times. This rearrangement joins TRBV7-3 to TRBJ2-2; tentatively, D is TRBD2 (6 bases). Trimming stripped 0 bases from V and 5 bases from J, with 10 bases between. Germline CDR1 and CDR2: SGHTA and FQGTGA. The CDR3 has 15 amino acids. CDR3 in amino acids: CASSLTGSVTGELFF. DNA of the CDR3: TGTGCCAGCAGCTTAACCGGGAGTGTTACCGGGGAGCTGTTTTTT.

The V and J genes are TRBV6-1 and TRBJ1-2; D uncertain. V was clipped by 0 bases and J by 11 bases, with 19 bases between them. The CDR3 totals 15 residues. Germline-derived CDR1 and CDR2 are MNHNS and SASEGT. CDR3 nucleotides: TGTGCCAGCAGTGAAGCCAACGGTATCGTGAGTGGGTACACCTTC. This codes for CASSEANGIVSGYTF.

V usage is TRBV7-2 and J usage is TRBJ1-1; possibly TRBD1 for D (6 bases). Germline-derived CDR1 and CDR2 are SGHTA and FQGNSA. The CDR3 covers 14 residues. V was clipped by 5 bases and J by 0 bases, with 10 bases between them. The CDR3 nucleotides are TGTGCCAGCAGCCTGACAGGACTGAACACTGAAGCTTTCTTT. Encoded protein: CASSLTGLNTEAFF.

This clone was seen repeatedly, ten times or more. The rearrangement links TRBV20-1 to TRBJ2-1; no definite D call. V was clipped by 8 bases and J by 8 bases, with 19 bases between them. The CDR3 has 13 residues. The V gene's germline CDR1 is DFQATT and CDR2 SNEGSKA (reference sequence). In nucleotides, the CDR3 is TGCAGTCCCCCCGTGGCAGCGTCGCATGAGCAGTTCTTC. This translates into CSPPVAASHEQFF.

In this sample, this clone turned up a few times. The chain couples TRBV28 to TRBJ2-3; 13 nucleotides agree with TRBD2. The germline CDR1 and CDR2 sequences are MDHEN and SYDVKM. After removal of 4 bases from V and 0 bases from J, the junction contained 7 bases not matched to a gene. CDR3 length equals 18 residues. The CDR3 sequence: CASSYGTSGVLSTDTQYF. As DNA, the CDR3 is TGTGCCAGCAGTTATGGGACTAGCGGGGTTTTGAGCACAGATACGCAGTATTTT.

This clone is classed as medium-sized. V and J are TRBV13 and TRBJ1-5, with TRBD1 identical over 8 bases. J gave up 5 bases and V 0 bases, and 3 bases lay outside the gene matches. CDR1 PRHDT and CDR2 FYEKMQ come from the germline V gene (reference sequence). The CDR3 contains 15 residues. CDR3 in amino acids: CASSLGGQGDQPQHF. For the CDR3, the DNA is TGTGCCAGCAGCTTAGGTGGACAGGGCGATCAGCCCCAGCATTTT.

By share, this clone counts as medium-sized (0.01 to 0.1%). CDR3 DNA: TGTGCCAGCAGTGAACGGGGACTCTTACGAGATGAGCAGTTCTTC. Translated, it gives CASSERGLLRDEQFF. The chain couples TRBV2 to TRBJ2-1; weak D call: TRBD2 (6 bases). The length of the CDR3 is 15 residues. The germline CDR1 and CDR2 sequences are SNHLY and FYNNEI. The germline V and J ends were trimmed by 2 bases and 8 bases, with 16 bases remaining between them.

The rearrangement uses TRBV5-1 and TRBJ2-1; D might be TRBD1 or TRBD2, each matching 5 bases. The ends were cut back, 2 bases at V and 6 bases at J, with 18 bases in the middle. The CDR3 contains 16 residues. Germline values: CDR1 SGHRS, CDR2 YFSETQ. CDR3 residues: CASSLEQVARSNEQFF. DNA for the CDR3: TGCGCCAGCAGCTTAGAACAGGTAGCGCGATCCAATGAGCAGTTCTTC.

This clone was recorded many times. Given a much more abundant clone one base away, this may be a read error. The chain links TRBV20-1 to TRBJ1-2, with no clear D. In germline, CDR1 is DFQATT, CDR2 SNEGSKA (reference sequence). The CDR3 runs 15 residues. V was trimmed by 4 bases and J by 4 bases, leaving 19 bases between them. In nucleotides, the CDR3 is TGCAGTGCTAAACAGTGGAACAAATGGGTCTATGGCTACACCTTC. Protein: CSAKQWNKWVYGYTF.

V and J are TRBV7-6 and TRBJ1-1; no firm D call. The CDR3 length is 14 residues. Germline V gene data show CDR1 as SGHVS and CDR2 as FNYEAQ. Trimming removed 1 base from V and 0 bases from J, with 6 bases in between. DNA for the CDR3: TGTGCCAGCAGCTTAGAGGCAGTGAACACTGAAGCTTTCTTT. Its translation is CASSLEAVNTEAFF.

In its sample, this clone is medium-sized. The same CDR3 can be traced to other DNA sequences in this sample. The gene calls are TRBV10-1 and TRBJ2-2; the D is unclear. Germline CDR1 reads WNHNN; CDR2 reads SYGVQD (reference sequence). The CDR3 spans 14 residues. V was shortened by 4 bases and J by 2 bases, with 8 bases between the two germline ends. The CDR3 nucleotides read TGCGCCAGCAGTGGTAGGCCAAACACCGGGGAGCTGTTTTTT. As protein: CASSGRPNTGELFF.

J is TRBJ2-1 and V is TRBV7-2; D not resolved. Trimming removed 5 bases from V and 7 bases from J, with 12 bases in between. The CDR3 spans 13 residues. Looked up from germline, CDR1 is SGHTA and CDR2 is FQGNSA. The CDR3, as DNA: TGTGCCAGCAGCAGCACGTGGAATAATGAGCAGTTCTTC. This gives the protein CASSSTWNNEQFF.

The V and J genes are TRBV19 and TRBJ1-1, with D perhaps TRBD1 (5 bases). V was cut by 9 bases and J by 3 bases, with 20 bases left in between. Germline assignment: CDR1 LNHDA and CDR2 SQIVND (reference sequence). The CDR3 extends over 15 amino acids. The CDR3 coding sequence is TGTGCCAGCTATGAGGGGTGGGCAGGTGACACTGAAGCTTTCTTT. Its protein product is CASYEGWAGDTEAFF.

This clone counts as medium-sized (0.01 to 0.1%). V usage is TRBV24-1 and J usage is TRBJ2-1; 15 positions agree with TRBD2. Per germline, CDR1 KGHDR and CDR2 SFDVKD. The J segment lost 5 bases and the V segment lost 3 bases, leaving 13 bases of the junction unmatched. This CDR3 spans 20 amino acids. The CDR3 region is CATSDNQGLAGGTRNNEQFF. Here the CDR3 DNA reads TGTGCCACCAGTGATAACCAGGGACTAGCGGGAGGAACCCGAAACAATGAGCAGTTCTTC.

This clone was detected many times. The rearrangement uses TRBV10-2 and TRBJ2-1; 16 bases map to TRBD2. Germline values: CDR1 WSHSY, CDR2 SAAADI. There are 18 residues in the CDR3. V dropped 3 bases and J dropped 4; count of bases not matched to a gene: 6. The chain's CDR3 is CASSDPGTSGGEYNEQFF. Here the CDR3 DNA reads TGCGCCAGCAGTGACCCAGGGACTAGCGGGGGGGAGTACAATGAGCAGTTCTTC.

The gene calls are TRBV5-6 and TRBJ1-2; D is unclear. V lost 1 base to trimming and J lost 6 bases, with 13 bases between them. The CDR3 loop spans 14 amino acids. Germline V gene sequence: CDR1 SGHDT, CDR2 YYEEEE. The CDR3 is CASSLIRALNGYTF. As DNA, the CDR3 is TGTGCCAGCAGCTTGATACGGGCCCTTAATGGCTACACCTTC.

V gene TRBV5-1 combines with J gene TRBJ2-6; D remains unclear. The CDR3 has 16 amino acids. The germline V gene encodes CDR1 SGHRS and CDR2 YFSETQ. The germline V and J ends were trimmed by 0 bases and 0 bases, with 7 bases remaining between them. The chain's CDR3 is CASSLAVSSGANVLTF. The CDR3 coding sequence is TGCGCCAGCAGCTTGGCCGTCAGCTCTGGGGCCAACGTCCTGACTTTC.

This chain uses TRBV7-7 with TRBJ2-3; TRBD2 is a possible D gene (6 bases). The CDR3 consists of 15 residues. Trimming removed 5 bases at V and 6 bases at J, with 18 bases between. From germline, CDR1 is SSHAT and CDR2 FNYEAQ (reference sequence). The CDR3 DNA reads as TGTGCCAGCAGCCGGGTGGGGGGAGGCGGGGATACGCAGTATTTT. Encoded protein: CASSRVGGGGDTQYF.

The chain is built from TRBV6-1 and TRBJ1-6; D perhaps matches TRBD1 (6 bases). Looked up from germline, CDR1 is MNHNS and CDR2 is SASEGT. Trimming stripped 6 bases from V and 9 bases from J, with 12 bases between. The CDR3 has 13 amino acids. CDR3 sequence (DNA): TGTGCCAGCAGCACCACAGGGATTTCACCCCTCCACTTT. It yields the protein CASSTTGISPLHF.

The chain carries TRBV7-9 and TRBJ1-2; D not certain. This CDR3 has 15 residues. The ends were cut back, 1 base at V and 6 bases at J, with 15 bases in the middle. The germline gives CDR1 SEHNR, CDR2 FQNEAQ (reference sequence). In DNA form, the CDR3 reads TGTGCCAGCAGCTTAGTGGGTCCGAAAGGCGATGGCTACACCTTC. Its protein product is CASSLVGPKGDGYTF.

In its sample, this clone ranks as medium-sized. The genes are TRBV6-2 or TRBV6-3 and TRBJ2-6; a weak D match, TRBD1 (6 bases). Per the germline V gene, CDR1 is MNHEY and CDR2 is SVGEGT. With 9 bases removed from V and 0 bases from J, the gap between germline ends came to 15 bases. The CDR3 consists of 16 residues. This CDR3 reads CASFRGGNSGANVLTF. DNA for the CDR3: TGTGCCAGTTTCCGAGGGGGAAACTCTGGGGCCAACGTCCTGACTTTC.